Sequencing of this TCR beta chain was carried out in a study of T cell responses to AZD1222 COVID-19 vaccine. Trimming shortened V by 2 bases and J by 7 bases, and 20 bases separated the two germline ends. Germline V gene sequence: CDR1 KGHSH, CDR2 LQKENI. The CDR3 length is 16 residues. On this clone itself: Antigen specificity is unknown.

Study results and limitations: Across spike, vaccine-associated CD4 TCRs were found, dominant at 160-218 and 743-854. The donors showed a predominance of white British ancestry and of females, with possible underestimation of clonal diversity.

The method was immunoSEQ multiplex PCR; TCRdb's version includes in-frame clones alone and lacks a portion of them. In the table there are 150,000 to 200,000 clones, about 92% of which are singletons. This specimen was peripheral blood, taken 28 days after the second dose of the MenACWY control vaccine. The chain has TRBV18 and TRBJ1-2; no firm D call. The sequence was collected from an adult who received the MenACWY meningococcal vaccine as a control. The CDR3 loop reads CASSPRPGLRSTGYTF. The CDR3 region has the DNA TGTGCCAGCTCACCAAGGCCGGGGTTACGGTCTACTGGCTACACCTTC.